The next 13 T cell receptor beta chains were all read from a single sample in a study of T cells in Graves' hyperthyroidism and ophthalmopathy. Regions amplified from RNA transcripts were the TCR beta CDR3 regions. TCR CDR3 underwent first-round RT-PCR with the HTBI primer set. TCRdb analysed the multiplex PCR reads with MiXCR anew, one entry per CDR3 protein. The table has around 350,000 distinct CDR3 sequences, about 18% seen once. The sequenced material came from blood. The receptor source for this set is a woman aged 18-29 years with Graves' hyperthyroidism.

This clonotype was counted at least ten times. The genes are TRBV15 and TRBJ2-7; tentative D call: TRBD2 (6 bases). The CDR3 sequence is 14 residues long. CDR1 and CDR2 (germline): LNHNV, YYDKDF (reference sequence). V was cut by 1 base and J by 4 bases, with 11 bases left in between. This CDR3 reads CATSRVREEYEQYF. DNA for the CDR3: TGTGCCACCAGCAGAGTAAGGGAGGAATACGAGCAGTACTTC. Full variable domain (outside the CDR3, taken from reference TRBV15 and TRBJ2-7): DAMVIQNPRYQVTQFGKPVTLSCSQTLNHNVMYWYQQKSSQAPKLLFHYYDKDFNNEADTPDNFQSRRPNTSFCFLDIRSPGLGDTAMYLCATSRVREEYEQYFGPGTRLTVT.

This clonotype has ten or more counts. The V call is TRBV10-3, the J call TRBJ1-1; D gene uncertain. Per the germline V gene, CDR1 is ENHRY and CDR2 is SYGVKD. V was cut by 4 bases and J by 0 bases, with 9 bases left in between. The CDR3 has 14 residues. The CDR3: CAISVEGLNTEAFF. CDR3 coding DNA: TGTGCCATCAGTGTAGAGGGCCTGAACACTGAAGCTTTCTTT.

This clonotype turned up a few times. V gene TRBV4-1 combines with J gene TRBJ1-1; D is undetermined. The V gene's germline CDR1 is MGHRA and CDR2 YSYEKL. The CDR3 spans 12 residues. V was pared by 3 bases and J by 8 bases, with 10 bases between. The CDR3 region is CASSQVAGEAFF. CDR3 bases: TGCGCCAGCAGCCAGGTCGCTGGAGAAGCTTTCTTT.

As to this clonotype: A junction end diverges from the germline sequence, so it may reflect a read error. This chain connects TRBV2 to TRBJ1-5; tentative D call: TRBD1 (6 bases). Germline CDR1 is SNHLY and CDR2 is FYNNEI. The CDR3 is 15 amino acids. The CDR3 reads CASSTTGNPNQPKHF. Here the CDR3 DNA reads TGTGCCAGCAGCACTACAGGGAACCCCAATCAGCCCAAGCATTTT. Supplemented by reference TRBV2 and TRBJ1-5, the full variable domain reads EPEVTQTPSHQVTQMGQEVILRCVPISNHLYFYWYRQILGQKVEFLVSFYNNEISEKSEIFDDQFSVERPDGSNFTLKIRSTKLEDSAMYFCASSTTGNPNQPKHFGDGTRLSIL.

This clonotype was observed at least ten times. The rearrangement joins TRBV6-1 to TRBJ2-3, with 10 nucleotides matching TRBD2. V lost 2 bases, J lost 2 bases, and 1 base stayed unmatched. There are 15 residues in the CDR3. Germline CDR1 is MNHNS and CDR2 is SASEGT. The CDR3 coding sequence is TGTGCCAGCAGTGAACTAGCGGGGGACACAGATACGCAGTATTTT. Its protein is CASSELAGDTDTQYF.

In its sample, this clonotype was seen many times. This rearrangement joins TRBV6-2 or TRBV6-3 to TRBJ2-2, with D unresolved. CDR1 is MNHEY, CDR2 SVGEGT, per germline. Deletions cut 0 bases from V and 2 bases from J, with 16 bases between. This CDR3 is built from 18 residues. The CDR3 spells CASSYSLGWRQNTGELFF. The CDR3 DNA reads as TGTGCCAGCAGTTACTCGTTAGGGTGGCGACAAAACACCGGGGAGCTGTTTTTT.

This clonotype was detected only a few times. The genes are TRBV9 and TRBJ1-1, with D uncertain. Germline CDR1 reads SGDLS; CDR2 reads YYNGEE. The V gene lost 2 bases and the J gene lost 1 base, with 12 bases spanning the gap. The CDR3 is 15 residues long. The CDR3 bases are TGTGCCAGCAGCGTCGGACCGGGGAGGAACACTGAAGCTTTCTTT. This sequence encodes CASSVGPGRNTEAFF.

The V gene is TRBV28, the J gene TRBJ2-7; 7 bases are a match to TRBD2. CDR3 length: 13 amino acids. The V gene end was trimmed by 6 bases and the J gene end by 0 bases; junction bases not matched to a gene: 2. CDR1 MDHEN and CDR2 SYDVKM come from the germline V gene. CDR3 nucleotides: TGTGCCAGCAGGCGGGAGAGCTCCTACGAGCAGTACTTC. Translation gives CASRRESSYEQYF.

The chain employs TRBV28 and TRBJ1-2; 9 positions match TRBD1. This CDR3 contains 15 residues. Germline loops: CDR1 MDHEN, CDR2 SYDVKM. Trimming removed 3 bases from V and 2 bases from J; junction bases left unmatched: 4. The CDR3 DNA follows: TGTGCCAGCAGTTTTGGGACAGGGTTAAACTATGGCTACACCTTC. Encoded protein: CASSFGTGLNYGYTF.

This clonotype was observed many times. V is TRBV24-1 and J is TRBJ2-2; D is unclear. The CDR3 sequence is 16 residues long. V was shortened by 0 bases and J by 0 bases, with 7 bases between the two germline ends. The germline V gene has CDR1 KGHDR and CDR2 SFDVKD. The CDR3 nucleotides read TGTGCCACCAGTGATTTGGCAGCATCGAACACCGGGGAGCTGTTTTTT. Its translation is CATSDLAASNTGELFF.

This clonotype came up a few times. The chain links TRBV30 to TRBJ2-3, with D perhaps being TRBD1 or TRBD2 (6 bases each). The CDR3 consists of 15 residues. Germline V lookup: CDR1 GTSNPN, CDR2 SVGIG (reference sequence). The V and J ends lost 1 base and 3 bases respectively, with 14 bases between them. The CDR3 sequence is CAWSDRGAITDTQYF. The CDR3 DNA is TGTGCCTGGAGTGATAGGGGGGCGATAACAGATACGCAGTATTTT.

In its sample, this clonotype was seen many times. The V gene is TRBV11-2, the J gene TRBJ1-1; D not certain. The V end was cut by 3 bases, the J end by 5 bases, with 10 bases between. This CDR3 spans 13 amino acids. Germline CDR1 reads SGHAT; CDR2 reads FQNNGV. CDR3: CASSFLWGTEAFF. The CDR3 DNA reads TGTGCCAGCAGCTTTTTGTGGGGTACTGAAGCTTTCTTT.

This clonotype was observed at least ten times. The V and J genes are TRBV29-1 and TRBJ2-6; D is unclear. The V and J ends lost 7 bases and 0 bases respectively, with 10 bases between them. Germline assignment: CDR1 SQVTM and CDR2 ANQGSEA. This CDR3 is built from 14 residues. CDR3 in amino acids: CSALDHSGANVLTF. The CDR3 nucleotides are TGCAGCGCCCTCGACCACTCTGGGGCCAACGTCCTGACTTTC.